The 22 T cell receptor beta chains presented below share a single source sample, sequenced in a study of regulatory T cells in long-lasting Graves disease. CDR3-region Arm-PCR and iRepertoire HTBI primers produced the TCR beta libraries. Via MiXCR, TCRdb re-called the multiplex PCR reads, giving one row per CDR3 protein. The repertoire holds 450,000 to 650,000 distinct CDR3 sequences, with about 16% as singletons. Time point given: newly diagnosed GD, antithyroid drugs for less than 3 months. From PBMCs, RNA was extracted and then used to make the TCR library. These data were likewise used in another study, on T cells in Graves' hyperthyroidism and ophthalmopathy.

The material sequenced was peripheral blood mononuclear cells (PBMCs), taken at new diagnosis, from a patient treated with antithyroid drugs. These receptors all come from a middle-aged woman with Graves disease.

Only a few counts were recorded for this clonotype. The chain links TRBV20-1 to TRBJ1-3; 10 bases are shared with TRBD1. V lost 7 bases, J lost 2 bases, and 5 bases stayed unmatched. The CDR3 has 14 residues. Germline V gene data show CDR1 as DFQATT and CDR2 as SNEGSKA (reference sequence). In DNA, the CDR3 is TGCAGTGTTTCGACAGGGGGCCCTGGAAACACCATATATTTT. It codes for CSVSTGGPGNTIYF.

In its sample, this clonotype was seen a few times. This chain links TRBV7-6 with TRBJ2-2, with 8 bases aligning to TRBD1. Germline CDR1 and CDR2: SGHVS and FNYEAQ. The V and J ends lost 1 base and 7 bases, in that order; junction bases with no gene match: 5. This CDR3 has 15 residues. In nucleotides, the CDR3 is TGTGCCAGCAGCTTAGGGACAGGGTCCCACGGGGAGCTGTTTTTT. Protein sequence: CASSLGTGSHGELFF.

The chain is built from TRBV6-2 or TRBV6-3 and TRBJ1-2; 12 positions agree with TRBD1. The CDR3 sequence is 15 residues long. Per germline, CDR1 MNHEY and CDR2 SVGEGT. Trimming at V came to 5 bases and at J to 7 bases, leaving 8 bases not matched to a gene. CDR3 protein: CASSDPGTGGRGYTF. In DNA form, the CDR3 reads TGTGCCAGCAGTGACCCCGGGACAGGGGGCCGTGGCTACACCTTC.

This clonotype was seen a few times. V usage is TRBV3-1 and J usage is TRBJ2-3; 8 bases match TRBD2. Germline CDR1 LGHDT, CDR2 YNNKEL (reference sequence). CDR3 length equals 16 residues. Trimming at V came to 2 bases and at J to 4 bases, leaving 8 bases not matched to a gene. CDR3 bases: TGTGCCAGCAGCCAACAAGCGGGGGTTAGGGCAGATACGCAGTATTTT. It codes for CASSQQAGVRADTQYF.

The chain joins TRBV12-3 or TRBV12-4 to TRBJ1-6; 8 bases line up with TRBD1. The V gene end was trimmed by 2 bases and the J gene end by 6 bases; junction bases not matched to a gene: 6. The CDR3 consists of 16 residues. The CDR3 nucleotides read TGTGCCAGCAGTTTATCAGGACAGGGTCCTAATTCACCCCTCCACTTT. It specifies CASSLSGQGPNSPLHF.

The rearrangement links TRBV12-3 or TRBV12-4 to TRBJ1-2; the D gene is possibly TRBD1 (6 bases). The CDR3 has 14 amino acids. Trimming pared 5 bases from V and 5 bases from J, leaving 15 bases between. The CDR3 sequence is CASSAGHSSYGYTF. CDR3 DNA sequence: TGTGCCAGCAGTGCGGGACATTCCTCTTATGGCTACACCTTC.

The chain combines TRBV10-1 with TRBJ2-4; D is undetermined. In germline, CDR1 is WNHNN, CDR2 SYGVQD (reference sequence). The CDR3 has 14 amino acids. V lost 2 bases, J lost 0 bases, and 5 bases lay in between. The CDR3 coding sequence is TGCGCCAGCAGTGAGACGACAGCCAAAAACATTCAGTACTTC. It encodes CASSETTAKNIQYF.

In this sample, this clonotype turned up many times. V gene TRBV7-9 combines with J gene TRBJ2-3; 10 bases match TRBD1. CDR3 length equals 17 residues. Germline CDR1 is SEHNR and CDR2 is FQNEAQ (reference sequence). With V trimmed by 5 bases and J by 3 bases, 11 bases remained unmatched. The CDR3 loop reads CASSVSRRDRGTDTQYF. The CDR3 bases are TGTGCCAGCAGCGTTTCACGACGGGACAGGGGTACAGATACGCAGTATTTT.

The chain is built from TRBV7-3 and TRBJ2-5; D might be TRBD1 (5 bases). The CDR3 is made up of 12 amino acids. V was pared by 4 bases and J by 5 bases, with 8 bases between. CDR1 is SGHTA, CDR2 FQGTGA, per germline. CDR3 DNA: TGTGCCAGCAGCTACCCAGGGGAGACCCAGTACTTC. Encoded protein: CASSYPGETQYF.

This clonotype was counted between two and nine times. V is TRBV7-9 and J is TRBJ1-1; D may be TRBD1 (6 bases). Trimming stripped 5 bases from V and 11 bases from J, with 21 bases between. This CDR3 is 14 amino acids long. CDR1 is SEHNR, CDR2 FQNEAQ, per germline (reference sequence). Here the CDR3 DNA reads TGTGCCAGCAGCCCACCCCTGTATGGGGGGCTCGCTTTCTTT. Its translation is CASSPPLYGGLAFF.

The chain carries TRBV20-1 and TRBJ2-2; 7 bases map to TRBD2. CDR3 length equals 12 residues. Germline CDR1 reads DFQATT; CDR2 reads SNEGSKA (reference sequence). V shed 3 bases and J 7 bases; nucleotides not matched to a gene: 2. The CDR3 reads CSASPGGGELFF. The CDR3 bases are TGCAGTGCTAGCCCGGGGGGCGGGGAGCTGTTTTTT.

The table lists this clonotype with many counts. The chain uses TRBV15 and TRBJ2-1; possible D gene TRBD1, 6 bases. This CDR3 region has 13 residues. Germline CDR1 reads LNHNV; CDR2 reads YYDKDF (reference sequence). V dropped 1 base and J dropped 8 bases, with 9 bases sitting between them. In DNA form, the CDR3 reads TGTGCCACCAGCAGAGGACAGGTCGATGAGCAGTTCTTC. It yields the protein CATSRGQVDEQFF.

This clonotype is a singleton in its sample. The chain has TRBV19 and TRBJ1-4; D gene uncertain. The CDR3 is made up of 16 amino acids. Looked up from germline, CDR1 is LNHDA and CDR2 is SQIVND (reference sequence). Trimming removed 6 bases from V and 8 bases from J, with 22 bases in between. CDR3 coding DNA: TGTGCCAGTAGCTCTCCCAGTAGAGGAAACGCCGAAAAACTGTTTTTT. It yields the protein CASSSPSRGNAEKLFF.

The chain is built from TRBV6-2 or TRBV6-3 and TRBJ2-7, with unresolved D. This CDR3 has 13 amino acids. With 5 bases removed from V and 2 bases from J, the gap between germline ends came to 10 bases. CDR1 and CDR2 (germline): MNHEY, SVGEGT. The CDR3 is CASSEVSAYEQYF. Written as DNA, the CDR3 is TGTGCCAGCAGTGAAGTGTCAGCCTACGAGCAGTACTTC.

This clonotype was recorded a few times. The chain has TRBV5-1 and TRBJ2-1; the D call may be TRBD1 or TRBD2 (5 bases each). This CDR3 contains 13 residues. Germline assignment: CDR1 SGHRS and CDR2 YFSETQ. V dropped 0 bases and J dropped 8 bases, with 9 bases sitting between them. The CDR3 loop reads CASSLAVGDEQFF. The CDR3 DNA sequence: TGCGCCAGCAGCTTGGCTGTGGGGGATGAGCAGTTCTTC.

V gene TRBV29-1 combines with J gene TRBJ2-3; tentative D call: TRBD1 (6 bases). The germline V gene encodes CDR1 SQVTM and CDR2 ANQGSEA. Trimming pared 2 bases from V and 0 bases from J, leaving 15 bases between. The CDR3 covers 16 residues. In DNA form, the CDR3 reads TGCAGCGTTGAAATATTTGGGACATCTAGCACAGATACGCAGTATTTT. Amino acids: CSVEIFGTSSTDTQYF.

The chain employs TRBV5-1 and TRBJ1-1; possible D gene TRBD1, 5 bases. This CDR3 contains 14 residues. Germline V gene sequence: CDR1 SGHRS, CDR2 YFSETQ. Trimming left V 4 bases short and J 5 bases short, with 15 bases between. Here the CDR3 DNA reads TGCGCCAGCAGCCCGGACGGGGGAAGGACTGAAGCTTTCTTT. The encoded protein is CASSPDGGRTEAFF.

V and J are TRBV27 and TRBJ1-6; 9 bases map to TRBD1. J lost 8 bases, V lost 7 bases, and 3 bases had no gene match. The V gene's germline CDR1 is MNHEY and CDR2 SMNVEV (reference sequence). The CDR3 spans 13 residues. The chain's CDR3 is CASTTGGDSPLHF. The DNA for the CDR3 is TGTGCCAGCACCACAGGGGGCGATTCACCCCTCCACTTT.

This chain links TRBV6-1 with TRBJ1-2; D not resolved. Germline V gene sequence: CDR1 MNHNS, CDR2 SASEGT. The CDR3 has 13 residues. With 7 bases removed from V and 2 bases from J, the gap between germline ends came to 11 bases. CDR3 in amino acids: CASTLGRNYGYTF. In DNA, the CDR3 is TGTGCCAGCACCCTGGGAAGGAACTATGGCTACACCTTC.

A word on this clonotype: This sequence may be a read error, since a much larger clone differs from it by one base. The chain employs TRBV3-1 and TRBJ2-3; 10 nucleotides agree with TRBD1. Near its end, the DNA agrees better with TRBJ2-5, so the J call may be wrong. Germline V gene data show CDR1 as LGHDT and CDR2 as YNNKEL (reference sequence). The length of the CDR3 is 16 residues. CDR3 amino acids: CASSLGGQGPGETQYF. CDR3 coding DNA: TGTGCCAGCAGCCTAGGGGGACAGGGGCCAGGAGAGACCCAGTACTTC.

This clonotype appeared a single time. The rearrangement joins TRBV30 to TRBJ2-6; D is unresolved. The ends were cut back, 0 bases at V and 0 bases at J, with 0 bases in the middle. Germline lookup yields CDR1 GTSNPN and CDR2 SVGIG (reference sequence). The CDR3 runs 13 residues. The CDR3 loop is CAWSVSGANVLTF. The CDR3 DNA reads TGTGCCTGGAGTGTCTCTGGGGCCAACGTCCTGACTTTC.

V is TRBV7-8 and J is TRBJ2-5; 7 bases fit TRBD1. Germline assignment: CDR1 SGHVS and CDR2 FQNEAQ. This CDR3 region has 15 residues. The V gene end was trimmed by 5 bases and the J gene end by 5 bases; junction bases not matched to a gene: 11. In nucleotides, the CDR3 is TGTGCCAGCAGCCCCTCAGCGTCAGGGGGTGAGACCCAGTACTTC. This translates into CASSPSASGGETQYF. Based on the CDR3 plus reference TRBV7-8 and TRBJ2-5, the full variable domain is GAGVSQSPRYKVAKRGQDVALRCDPISGHVSLFWYQQALGQGPEFLTYFQNEAQLDKSGLPSDRFFAERPEGSVSTLKIQRTQQEDSAVYLCASSPSASGGETQYFGPGTRLLVL.